The 19 T cell receptor beta chains listed next were all sequenced from one sample in a study of CD8 T cells in Susac syndrome. After extraction with the RNeasy kit, about 0.45 to 1 ug of the RNA was reverse transcribed using random hexamers. One entry per CDR3 protein, called by TCRdb with MiXCR from the immunoSEQ multiplex PCR reads. The sample gives 170,000 or so distinct CDR3 sequences, around 94% of which show up once; 0.095% to 0.1% is in the top ten. The specimen was CD4+ T cells from PBMCs. These receptors were obtained from a human donor with Susac syndrome.

The CDR3 DNA follows: TGTGCCAGCAGTTTAGGACTAGCGGGAAACATTCAGTACTTC. Translation gives CASSLGLAGNIQYF. V usage is TRBV28 and J usage is TRBJ2-4, with 11 bases matching TRBD2. The CDR3 is 14 residues long. The V segment lost 2 bases and the J segment 6 bases; nucleotides outside the gene matches: 0. Per the germline V gene, CDR1 is MDHEN and CDR2 is SYDVKM.

The rearrangement links TRBV18 to TRBJ1-4; D remains ambiguous. Germline V gene lookup returns CDR1 KGHSH and CDR2 LQKENI. Trimming removed 2 bases from V and 0 bases from J, with 10 bases in between. The CDR3 spans 16 residues. In nucleotides, the CDR3 is TGTGCCAGCTCACCAATCTCGGCCTCAACTAATGAAAAACTGTTTTTT. It codes for CASSPISASTNEKLFF.

This clonotype came up a few times. The chain uses TRBV12-3 or TRBV12-4 and TRBJ1-5; D is unresolved. This CDR3 has 14 amino acids. V gave up 3 bases and J gave up 0 bases, with 6 bases separating them. CDR3 loop: CASSLLGSNQPQHF. DNA for the CDR3: TGTGCCAGCAGTTTGTTGGGTAGCAATCAGCCCCAGCATTTT.

This chain uses TRBV19 with TRBJ1-3, with D tentatively TRBD1 (5 bases). V was shortened by 7 bases and J by 1 base, with 11 bases between the two germline ends. Germline V gene lookup returns CDR1 LNHDA and CDR2 SQIVND (reference sequence). The CDR3 spans 14 residues. The CDR3 DNA follows: TGTGCCAGTAATGGGGGATGGTCTGGAAACACCATATATTTT. Translation: CASNGGWSGNTIYF.

This clonotype was seen only once. The rearrangement uses TRBV20-1 and TRBJ1-2; the D gene is possibly TRBD1 (5 bases). This CDR3 region has 14 residues. From germline, CDR1 is DFQATT and CDR2 SNEGSKA (reference sequence). With 3 bases removed from V and 5 bases from J, the gap between germline ends came to 16 bases. This CDR3 reads CSASLGQGSYGYTF. DNA for the CDR3: TGCAGTGCTAGTTTGGGGCAGGGATCATATGGCTACACCTTC.

This sequence joins TRBV18 and TRBJ1-1; D is unresolved. Germline CDR1 is KGHSH and CDR2 is LQKENI. CDR3 size: 13 residues. V shed 6 bases and J shed 6 bases, with 14 bases lying between them. CDR3 amino acids: CASSSSEVSEAFF. The CDR3 DNA sequence: TGTGCCAGCTCGTCATCGGAGGTTTCTGAAGCTTTCTTT. The complete variable domain, with remaining parts taken from reference TRBV18 and TRBJ1-1, reads NAGVMQNPRHLVRRRGQEARLRCSPMKGHSHVYWYRQLPEEGLKFMVYLQKENIIDESGMPKERFSAEFPKEGPSILRIQQVVRGDSAAYFCASSSSEVSEAFFGQGTRLTVV.

The chain is built from TRBV2 and TRBJ2-5; 7 nucleotides match TRBD2. The CDR3 loop spans 11 amino acids. The junction had 0 bases not matched to a gene; V was cut back by 8 bases and J by 3 bases. CDR1 is SNHLY, CDR2 FYNNEI, per germline. This CDR3 reads CASGLEETQYF. CDR3 in DNA: TGTGCCAGCGGACTAGAAGAGACCCAGTACTTC. The entire variable domain, with the rest obtained from reference TRBV2 and TRBJ2-5, is as follows: EPEVTQTPSHQVTQMGQEVILRCVPISNHLYFYWYRQILGQKVEFLVSFYNNEISEKSEIFDDQFSVERPDGSNFTLKIRSTKLEDSAMYFCASGLEETQYFGPGTRLLVL.

V gene TRBV19 combines with J gene TRBJ1-1, with D perhaps matching TRBD1 (6 bases). This CDR3 contains 13 residues. Per the germline V gene, CDR1 is LNHDA and CDR2 is SQIVND (reference sequence). V was clipped by 5 bases and J by 5 bases, with 12 bases between them. The CDR3 DNA sequence: TGTGCCAGTAGTGAGGGGGTTGAAACTGAAGCTTTCTTT. Translated: CASSEGVETEAFF.

The CDR3, as DNA: TGTGCCAGCAGCTCCCGCCTAGCGGTCGAGCAGTACTTC. This gives the protein CASSSRLAVEQYF. The genes are TRBV3-1 and TRBJ2-7, with 7 nucleotides matching TRBD2. CDR3 length: 13 residues. Germline CDR1 and CDR2: LGHDT and YNNKEL (reference sequence). The trim removed 5 bases at V and 6 bases at J, leaving 7 bases unmatched.

V is TRBV2 and J is TRBJ2-3; 7 bases align to TRBD1. V shed 6 bases, J shed 1 base, and the junction held 4 bases outside the gene matches. CDR1 SNHLY and CDR2 FYNNEI come from the germline V gene. CDR3 length: 14 residues. The CDR3 sequence is CASRRGGGTDTQYF. The CDR3 nucleotides read TGTGCCAGCAGGCGAGGGGGCGGCACAGATACGCAGTATTTT. Drawing the rest from reference TRBV2 and TRBJ2-3, the complete variable domain is EPEVTQTPSHQVTQMGQEVILRCVPISNHLYFYWYRQILGQKVEFLVSFYNNEISEKSEIFDDQFSVERPDGSNFTLKIRSTKLEDSAMYFCASRRGGGTDTQYFGPGTRLTVL.

The chain combines TRBV23-1 with TRBJ2-7, with D possibly TRBD1 on 5 matching bases. TRBV23-1 is sorted into the ORF group, with uncertain function. V was trimmed by 8 bases and J by 3 bases, leaving 11 bases between them. The CDR3 is made up of 12 amino acids. CDR3 loop: CASSTRVYEQYF. Written as DNA, the CDR3 is TGCGCCAGCTCCACCAGGGTCTACGAGCAGTACTTC.

The rearrangement joins TRBV5-6 to TRBJ1-1; 7 nucleotides match TRBD1. J lost 2 bases, V lost 7 bases, and 8 bases had no gene match. The CDR3 contains 14 residues. Germline assignment: CDR1 SGHDT and CDR2 YYEEEE. The CDR3 DNA is TGTGCCAGCGGAAAATGGACAGGAAACACTGAAGCTTTCTTT. Translation gives CASGKWTGNTEAFF.

The chain uses TRBV2 and TRBJ1-4, with 8 bases matching TRBD1. Trimming at V came to 4 bases and at J to 4 bases, leaving 8 bases not matched to a gene. The CDR3 has 16 amino acids. Per germline, CDR1 SNHLY and CDR2 FYNNEI. Here the CDR3 DNA reads TGTGCCAGCAGTGCGGGGACAGGATCGTTTAATGAAAAACTGTTTTTT. The encoded protein is CASSAGTGSFNEKLFF.

V and J are TRBV3-1 and TRBJ2-7; 13 bases match TRBD2. This CDR3 contains 14 residues. The ends lost 5 bases at V and 4 bases at J; junction bases unmatched: 2. Germline CDR1 reads LGHDT; CDR2 reads YNNKEL (reference sequence). The CDR3 here is CASSSTSGGYEQYF. As DNA, the CDR3 is TGTGCCAGCAGCTCGACTAGCGGGGGGTACGAGCAGTACTTC.

This chain uses TRBV12-3 or TRBV12-4 with TRBJ1-1; D remains unclear. V was cut by 4 bases and J by 3 bases, with 12 bases left in between. The CDR3 covers 14 residues. CDR3 DNA: TGTGCCAGCAGTTCCTTCGCGCAAGACACTGAAGCTTTCTTT. Encoded protein: CASSSFAQDTEAFF.

The chain employs TRBV29-1 and TRBJ2-7, with 10 positions matching TRBD1. The germline V gene has CDR1 SQVTM and CDR2 ANQGSEA. Germline trimming cut 5 bases from V and 7 bases from J; bases unmatched to any gene: 8. This CDR3 is 13 amino acids long. CDR3 nucleotide sequence: TGCAGCGTTCTACGACAGGGGGCGGGGGAGCAGTACTTC. This encodes CSVLRQGAGEQYF.

The genes are TRBV11-2 and TRBJ1-5; no clear D. Trimming shortened V by 2 bases and J by 3 bases, and 5 bases separated the two germline ends. This CDR3 has 13 amino acids. The germline gives CDR1 SGHAT, CDR2 FQNNGV. The CDR3, as DNA: TGTGCCAGCAGCTTATCCACCAATCAGCCCCAGCATTTT. Translation gives CASSLSTNQPQHF.

The CDR3: CASSSRQGVRAGTNNEQFF. The CDR3 coding sequence is TGTGCCAGTAGTAGCCGACAGGGGGTTAGAGCGGGCACTAACAATGAGCAGTTCTTC. The genes are TRBV19 and TRBJ2-1; 9 bases match TRBD1. This CDR3 comprises 19 residues. Germline V gene data show CDR1 as LNHDA and CDR2 as SQIVND (reference sequence). Trimming cost V 4 bases and J 5 bases; bases outside gene matches: 18.

The chain employs TRBV12-3 or TRBV12-4 and TRBJ2-5; D assignment may be TRBD1 or TRBD2 (7 bases each). V shed 5 bases and J shed 5 bases, with 27 bases lying between them. CDR3 length equals 18 residues. CDR3 amino acids: CASSHSGGTGGGLETQYF. The CDR3 DNA reads as TGTGCCAGCAGTCACTCAGGGGGGACGGGGGGAGGGTTGGAGACCCAGTACTTC.